Listed here are 15 T cell receptor beta chains from one sample, sequenced in a study of T-cell reconstitution after alpha-beta-depleted transplantation in children. Preparing the TCRbeta library involved the use of unique molecular identifiers. In TCRdb, the PCR reads were re-called with MiXCR into one record per CDR3 protein. Among 200,000 to 300,000 distinct CDR3 sequences listed, 25% were seen once. Sequenced material: PBMCs, taken before TCRalphabeta/CD19-depleted stem cell transplant. These receptors all stem from a girl aged 2 to 9 with Fanconi anemia, due to receive a stem cell transplant.

The chain employs TRBV29-1 and TRBJ2-3; either TRBD1 or TRBD2 may supply D (6 bases each). Per the germline V gene, CDR1 is SQVTM and CDR2 is ANQGSEA. The CDR3 contains 17 residues. V was clipped by 8 bases and J by 3 bases, with 27 bases between them. The CDR3 DNA follows: TGCAGCATCGTTTGGTGGGACAACGGAGGGAGGACAGATACGCAGTATTTT. It encodes CSIVWWDNGGRTDTQYF.

This chain joins TRBV20-1 and TRBJ2-7; TRBD2 aligns across 8 bases. Germline trimming cut 0 bases from V and 3 bases from J; bases unmatched to any gene: 19. Germline lookup yields CDR1 DFQATT and CDR2 SNEGSKA (reference sequence). The CDR3 has 19 amino acids. The CDR3, as DNA: TGCAGTGCTAGAGATTCCTACTCCGAAACCGAGACTAGCGTCTACGAGCAGTACTTC. Translated: CSARDSYSETETSVYEQYF.

This clonotype was counted at least ten times. The V gene is TRBV7-2, the J gene TRBJ2-7, with D perhaps TRBD2 (6 bases). Germline V gene sequence: CDR1 SGHTA, CDR2 FQGNSA. Trimming shortened V by 4 bases and J by 3 bases, and 13 bases separated the two germline ends. This CDR3 is 14 amino acids long. The CDR3 DNA follows: TGTGCCAGCAGCTACCACCGGGGAGGCTACGAGCAGTACTTC. Translated, it gives CASSYHRGGYEQYF.

This clonotype was detected ten times or more. This rearrangement joins TRBV18 to TRBJ2-3; perhaps TRBD2 as D (5 bases). V was trimmed by 11 bases and J by 2 bases, leaving 14 bases between them. The CDR3 consists of 13 residues. Germline V gene sequence: CDR1 KGHSH, CDR2 LQKENI. In nucleotides, the CDR3 is TGTGCCTTAACAGACGGGAACACAGATACGCAGTATTTT. Its translation: CALTDGNTDTQYF.

This clonotype was counted between two and nine times. The J gene is TRBJ2-1, the V gene TRBV7-3, with 12 bases lining up with TRBD2. The CDR3 is 16 residues long. Germline lookup yields CDR1 SGHTA and CDR2 FQGTGA. V gave up 2 bases and J gave up 4 bases; unmatched junction bases: 3. The chain's CDR3 is CASSLFLAGGYNEQFF. The CDR3 DNA sequence: TGTGCCAGCAGCTTATTCCTAGCGGGGGGGTACAATGAGCAGTTCTTC. Variable domain in full (rest from reference TRBV7-3 and TRBJ2-1): GAGVSQTPSNKVTEKGKYVELRCDPISGHTALYWYRQSLGQGPEFLIYFQGTGAADDSGLPNDRFFAVRPEGSVSTLKIQRTERGDSAVYLCASSLFLAGGYNEQFFGPGTRLTVL.

There are many counts of this clonotype. CDR3 nucleotides: TGCAGCGTTGGGGACAGGGGCCCTTACAATGAGCAGTTCTTC. Translation: CSVGDRGPYNEQFF. The V and J genes are TRBV29-1 and TRBJ2-1; 10 bases agree with TRBD1. CDR3 length equals 14 residues. The germline V gene has CDR1 SQVTM and CDR2 ANQGSEA. Trimming removed 4 bases from V and 4 bases from J; junction bases left unmatched: 4.

This chain joins TRBV5-1 and TRBJ2-7; 10 nucleotides agree with TRBD2. The CDR3 is 16 residues long. Germline CDR1 and CDR2: SGHRS and YFSETQ. V was pared by 0 bases and J by 2 bases, with 5 bases of the junction left unmatched. DNA of the CDR3: TGCGCCAGCAGCTTGGGGCTAGCGGGAGATACCTACGAGCAGTACTTC. This gives the protein CASSLGLAGDTYEQYF.

The chain is built from TRBV5-6 and TRBJ1-2; D call uncertain. Trimming removed 1 base from V and 6 bases from J, with 4 bases in between. Germline-derived CDR1 and CDR2 are SGHDT and YYEEEE. This CDR3 region has 11 residues. The CDR3 protein is CASSLRNGYTF. The CDR3 coding sequence is TGTGCCAGCAGCTTGCGGAATGGCTACACCTTC.

The sample holds a few counts of this clonotype. The V and J genes are TRBV14 and TRBJ2-1; the D call may be TRBD1 or TRBD2 (5 bases each). The CDR3 is 16 residues long. The germline CDR1 and CDR2 sequences are SGHDN and FVKESK. V was trimmed by 2 bases and J by 2 bases, leaving 13 bases between them. The CDR3: CASSQRGALAYNEQFF. CDR3 bases: TGTGCCAGCAGCCAAAGAGGGGCCCTAGCCTACAATGAGCAGTTCTTC. Complete variable domain (other parts from reference TRBV14 and TRBJ2-1): EAGVTQFPSHSVIEKGQTVTLRCDPISGHDNLYWYRRVMGKEIKFLLHFVKESKQDESGMPNNRFLAERTGGTYSTLKVQPAELEDSGVYFCASSQRGALAYNEQFFGPGTRLTVL.

Remarks on this clonotype: A much bigger clone sits one base away, suggesting this may be a read error. The rearrangement joins TRBV29-1 to TRBJ2-1, with 10 bases matching TRBD2. CDR3 size: 16 residues. Germline CDR1 reads SQVTM; CDR2 reads ANQGSEA. J was trimmed by 10 bases and V by 4 bases; bases with no gene match: 16. The CDR3 nucleotides are TGCAGCGTTGTAGCCCACCTAGCGGGAGTGCAAAAAGAGCAGTTCTTC. It encodes CSVVAHLAGVQKEQFF.

This clonotype has at least ten counts. The chain links TRBV20-1 to TRBJ1-1; D ambiguous. Germline loops: CDR1 DFQATT, CDR2 SNEGSKA (reference sequence). Trimming removed 0 bases at V and 1 base at J, with 6 bases between. This CDR3 comprises 13 residues. The CDR3 loop reads CSARDGENTEAFF. CDR3 nucleotides: TGCAGTGCTAGAGATGGGGAGAACACTGAAGCTTTCTTT.

The chain joins TRBV29-1 to TRBJ2-3; perhaps TRBD2 as D (6 bases). Trimming removed 1 base from V and 6 bases from J, with 17 bases in between. The CDR3 contains 15 residues. Germline V lookup: CDR1 SQVTM, CDR2 ANQGSEA. For the CDR3, the DNA is TGCAGCGTTGAAGTGGGGGGACTTACCTTGGATACGCAGTATTTT. This encodes CSVEVGGLTLDTQYF.

V and J are TRBV7-3 and TRBJ2-1, with TRBD1 matching 9 bases. Germline values: CDR1 SGHTA, CDR2 FQGTGA. The CDR3 totals 16 residues. V lost 2 bases to trimming and J lost 7 bases; unmatched junction nucleotides: 9. Here the CDR3 DNA reads TGTGCCAGCAGCTTAGTACGAGTTGGGACAGGGAATGAGCAGTTCTTC. Translated: CASSLVRVGTGNEQFF.

This clonotype was seen only once. CDR3 sequence reads: CASSGEEGETQYF. The CDR3, as DNA: TGTGCCAGCAGTGGGGAGGAAGGAGAGACCCAGTACTTC. The rearrangement uses TRBV12-3 or TRBV12-4 and TRBJ2-5; perhaps TRBD2 as D (6 bases). V shed 5 bases and J shed 4 bases, with 11 bases lying between them. CDR3 length equals 13 residues.

The genes are TRBV6-4 and TRBJ2-3, with 9 bases that match TRBD2. The trim removed 7 bases at V and 0 bases at J, leaving 17 bases unmatched. The CDR3 totals 19 residues. Per germline, CDR1 MRHNA and CDR2 SNTAGT. The CDR3 region is CASIMAGTSNDSSTDTQYF. CDR3 nucleotides: TGTGCCAGCATCATGGCCGGGACTAGCAATGACTCCAGCACAGATACGCAGTATTTT.